The 6 T cell receptor beta chains listed next were all sequenced from one sample in a study of cytomegalovirus exposure and HLA in healthy donors (dated by TCRdb to about 2017). Library creation used the immunoSEQ multiplex PCR assay. For the multiplex PCR, a mixture combining 60 forward primers for TCR Vbeta segments and 13 reverse primers for TCR Jbeta segments was used. TCRdb re-hosts the immuneACCESS table, in-frame sequences only. Its copies lack some clones; in the studies checked, an unresolved V gene accounts for under half of them, and the cause for the rest is not known. For this sample there are under 200,000 clones; 12% appear just once. The ten largest account for roughly 7.7% of the sample. Specimen: PBMCs. The receptor source for this set is a man over 45 in good health and CMV-seropositive.

This clone was picked up a small number of times. This rearrangement joins TRBV5-6 to TRBJ1-6; D remains ambiguous. CDR1 is SGHDT and CDR2 is YYEEEE in the germline V gene. The CDR3 spans 17 residues. Trimming left V 4 bases short and J 0 bases short, with 14 bases between. CDR3 bases: TGTGCCAGCAGCACGGGTCTATCTGGCTCCTATAATTCACCCCTCCACTTT. It is translated as CASSTGLSGSYNSPLHF.

This clone was observed a few times. The chain combines TRBV9 with TRBJ2-5; 11 bases are shared with TRBD2. CDR1 and CDR2 from the germline V gene are SGDLS and YYNGEE. The V and J ends lost 0 bases and 2 bases, in that order; junction bases with no gene match: 9. The CDR3 extends over 18 amino acids. CDR3 DNA: TGTGCCAGCAGCGTAGGTCCCCCAGCTAGCGGGGGGCAAGAGACCCAGTACTTC. It encodes CASSVGPPASGGQETQYF.

This chain uses TRBV6-6 with TRBJ2-1; tentatively, D is TRBD1 (9 bases). V lost 8 bases and J lost 6, with 20 bases in between. The CDR3 is made up of 15 amino acids. Germline V gives CDR1 MNHNY, CDR2 SVGAGI (reference sequence). The CDR3 loop is CASLAGQGKGNEQFF. CDR3 DNA sequence: TGTGCCAGCTTAGCGGGACAGGGCAAGGGCAATGAGCAGTTCTTC.

The genes are TRBV7-2 and TRBJ2-2; tentative D call: TRBD2 (5 bases). Deletions cut 5 bases from V and 4 bases from J, with 14 bases between. The CDR3 loop spans 15 amino acids. Germline CDR1 and CDR2: SGHTA and FQGNSA. CDR3: CASSPPGLLTGELFF. The DNA of the CDR3 is TGTGCCAGCAGCCCCCCAGGACTCCTCACCGGGGAGCTGTTTTTT.

In this sample, this clone turned up a few times. This chain joins TRBV28 and TRBJ1-3; D gene unclear. CDR3 length: 15 residues. The V end was cut by 2 bases, the J end by 0 bases, with 8 bases between. Germline CDR1 MDHEN, CDR2 SYDVKM. DNA for the CDR3: TGTGCCAGCAGTTTAACCGGAGACTCTGGAAACACCATATATTTT. Protein: CASSLTGDSGNTIYF.

The V call is TRBV7-8, the J call TRBJ1-1, with 7 bases that match TRBD1. Germline trimming cut 6 bases from V and 6 bases from J; bases unmatched to any gene: 4. Germline V lookup: CDR1 SGHVS, CDR2 FQNEAQ. CDR3 length: 12 amino acids. CDR3 loop: CASSPGTAEAFF. CDR3 nucleotides: TGTGCCAGCAGTCCGGGGACAGCTGAAGCTTTCTTT.